This TCR beta chain was obtained from a study of blood T cell repertoires in COVID-19. Study background: Material from acute and convalescent COVID-19 was sourced from the United States, Italy and Spain. T cells, B-cell-depleted T cells, or PBMCs provided the cDNA or gDNA that served as material.

In the study's own analysis: It was from reference gene primer amplification that nucleated cell counts were estimated. The protocol was immunoSEQ multiplex PCR, while the TCRdb copy is restricted to in-frame clones and leaves out a portion. Clonal size and the V and J genes are those of that table, whereas D and trimming came from the DNA. This sample has around 150,000 clones; around 84% occur once, and the top ten carry around a fifth. With V trimmed by 6 bases and J by 4 bases, 10 bases remained unmatched. CDR1 and CDR2 from the germline V gene are SNHLY and FYNNEI. CDR3 length equals 15 residues.

Specimen: peripheral blood. The TCR comes from an elderly woman with acute or convalescent COVID-19. The rearrangement joins TRBV2 to TRBJ1-2; 8 bases map to TRBD1. DNA of the CDR3: TGTGCCAGCAGACTAGGACAGGGAGGTCCCTATGGCTACACCTTC. It specifies CASRLGQGGPYGYTF.